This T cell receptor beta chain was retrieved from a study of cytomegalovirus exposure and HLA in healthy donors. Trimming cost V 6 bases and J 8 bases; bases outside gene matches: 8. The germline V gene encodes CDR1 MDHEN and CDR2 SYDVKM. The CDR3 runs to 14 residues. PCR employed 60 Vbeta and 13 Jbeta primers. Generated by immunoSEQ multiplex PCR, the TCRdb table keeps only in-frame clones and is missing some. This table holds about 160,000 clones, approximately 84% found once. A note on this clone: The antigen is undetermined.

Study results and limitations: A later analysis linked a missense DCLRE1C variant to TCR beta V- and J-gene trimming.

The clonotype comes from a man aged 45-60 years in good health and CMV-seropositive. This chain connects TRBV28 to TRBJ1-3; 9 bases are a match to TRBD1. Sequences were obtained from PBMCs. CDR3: CASRPTGGRDTIYF. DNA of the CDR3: TGTGCCAGCAGACCCACAGGGGGCCGGGACACCATATATTTT.